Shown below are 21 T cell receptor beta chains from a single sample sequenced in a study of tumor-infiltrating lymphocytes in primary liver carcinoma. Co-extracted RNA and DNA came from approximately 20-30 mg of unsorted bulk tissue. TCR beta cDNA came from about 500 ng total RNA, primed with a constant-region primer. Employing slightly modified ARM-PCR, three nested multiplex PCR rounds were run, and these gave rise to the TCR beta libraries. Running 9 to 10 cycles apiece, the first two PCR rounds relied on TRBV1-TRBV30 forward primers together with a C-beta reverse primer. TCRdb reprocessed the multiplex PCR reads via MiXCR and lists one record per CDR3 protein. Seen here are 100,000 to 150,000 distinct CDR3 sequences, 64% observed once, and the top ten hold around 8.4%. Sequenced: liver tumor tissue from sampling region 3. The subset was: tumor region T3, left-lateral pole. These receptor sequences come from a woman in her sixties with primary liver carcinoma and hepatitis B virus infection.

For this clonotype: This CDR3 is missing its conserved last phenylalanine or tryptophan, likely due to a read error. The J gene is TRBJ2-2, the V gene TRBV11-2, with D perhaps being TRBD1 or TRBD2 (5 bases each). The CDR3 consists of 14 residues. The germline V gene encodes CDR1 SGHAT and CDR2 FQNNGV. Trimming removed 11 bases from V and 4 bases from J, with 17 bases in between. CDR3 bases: TGTGCCGGTAGCTTAGTGGGGGTCACCGGGGAGCTGTTTCTT. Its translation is CAGSLVGVTGELFL.

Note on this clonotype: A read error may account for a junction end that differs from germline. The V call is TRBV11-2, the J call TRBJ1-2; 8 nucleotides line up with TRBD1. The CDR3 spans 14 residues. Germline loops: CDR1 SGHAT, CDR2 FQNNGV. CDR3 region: CTNSLDRGSYDYTF. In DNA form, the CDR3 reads TGTACCAACAGCTTAGACAGGGGATCCTATGACTACACCTTC.

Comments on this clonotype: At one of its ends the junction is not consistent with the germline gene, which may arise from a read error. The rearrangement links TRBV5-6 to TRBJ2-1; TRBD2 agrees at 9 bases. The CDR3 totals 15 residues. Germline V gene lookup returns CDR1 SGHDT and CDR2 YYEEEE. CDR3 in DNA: TGTGCCGGCAGCTCGCAGGGACTAGCTTACAATGAGCAGTTCTTC. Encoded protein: CAGSSQGLAYNEQFF.

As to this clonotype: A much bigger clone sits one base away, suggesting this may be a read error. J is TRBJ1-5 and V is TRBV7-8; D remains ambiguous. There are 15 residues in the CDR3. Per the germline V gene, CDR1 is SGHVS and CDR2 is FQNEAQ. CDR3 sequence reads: CVSSLDLLSNQPQHF. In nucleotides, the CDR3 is TGTGTCAGCAGCCTGGACTTGTTAAGCAATCAGCCCCAGCATTTT. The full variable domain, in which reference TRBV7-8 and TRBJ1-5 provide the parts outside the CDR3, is GAGVSQSPRYKVAKRGQDVALRCDPISGHVSLFWYQQALGQGPEFLTYFQNEAQLDKSGLPSDRFFAERPEGSVSTLKIQRTQQEDSAVYLCVSSLDLLSNQPQHFGDGTRLSIL.

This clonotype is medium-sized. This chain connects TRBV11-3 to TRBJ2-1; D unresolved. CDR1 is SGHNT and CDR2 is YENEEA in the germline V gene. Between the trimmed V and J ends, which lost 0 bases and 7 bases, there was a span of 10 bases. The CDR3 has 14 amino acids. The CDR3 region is CASSLELLRNEQFF. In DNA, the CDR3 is TGTGCCAGCAGCTTAGAGCTACTACGGAATGAGCAGTTCTTC. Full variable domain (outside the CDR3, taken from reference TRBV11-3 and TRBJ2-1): EAGVVQSPRYKIIEKKQPVAFWCNPISGHNTLYWYLQNLGQGPELLIRYENEEAVDDSQLPKDRFSAERLKGVDSTLKIQPAELGDSAVYLCASSLELLRNEQFFGPGTRLTVL.

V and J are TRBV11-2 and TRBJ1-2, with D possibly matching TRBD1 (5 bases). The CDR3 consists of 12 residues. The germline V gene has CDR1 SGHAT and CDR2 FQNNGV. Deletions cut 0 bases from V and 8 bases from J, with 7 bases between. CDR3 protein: CASSLDRVGYTF. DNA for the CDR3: TGTGCCAGCAGCTTAGACAGGGTCGGCTACACCTTC.

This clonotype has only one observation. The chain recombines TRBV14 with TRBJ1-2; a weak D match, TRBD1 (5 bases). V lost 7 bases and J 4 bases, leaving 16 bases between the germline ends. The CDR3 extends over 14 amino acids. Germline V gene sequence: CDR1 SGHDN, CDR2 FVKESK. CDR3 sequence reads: CASNPRRGGYGYTF. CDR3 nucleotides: TGTGCCAGCAACCCCCGGCGGGGGGGCTATGGCTACACCTTC.

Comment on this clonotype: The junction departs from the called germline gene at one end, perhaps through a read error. Here the CDR3 reads CVSSEVTGRESQYF. DNA of the CDR3: TGTGTCAGCAGTGAAGTTACAGGGCGGGAGTCCCAGTACTTC. V is TRBV6-1 and J is TRBJ2-5; the D gene is possibly TRBD2 (7 bases). Germline V CDR1 and CDR2: MNHNS, SASEGT. This CDR3 is 14 amino acids long.

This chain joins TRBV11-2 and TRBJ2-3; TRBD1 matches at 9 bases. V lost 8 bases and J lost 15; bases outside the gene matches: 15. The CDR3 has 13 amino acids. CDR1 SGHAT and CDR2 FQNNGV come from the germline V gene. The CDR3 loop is CASGRDRADMQYF. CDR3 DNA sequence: TGTGCCAGCGGGAGGGACAGGGCAGATATGCAATATTTT.

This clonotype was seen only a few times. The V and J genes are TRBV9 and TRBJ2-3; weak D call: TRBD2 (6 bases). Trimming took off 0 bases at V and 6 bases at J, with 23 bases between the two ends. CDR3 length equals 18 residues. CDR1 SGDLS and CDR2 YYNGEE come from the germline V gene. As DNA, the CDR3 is TGTGCCAGCAGCGTAGCCCCTTACGGGACTGCCGGAGGTGATACGCAGTATTTT. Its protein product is CASSVAPYGTAGGDTQYF. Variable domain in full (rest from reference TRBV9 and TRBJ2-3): DSGVTQTPKHLITATGQRVTLRCSPRSGDLSVYWYQQSLDQGLQFLIQYYNGEERAKGNILERFSAQQFPDLHSELNLSSLELGDSALYFCASSVAPYGTAGGDTQYFGPGTRLTVL.

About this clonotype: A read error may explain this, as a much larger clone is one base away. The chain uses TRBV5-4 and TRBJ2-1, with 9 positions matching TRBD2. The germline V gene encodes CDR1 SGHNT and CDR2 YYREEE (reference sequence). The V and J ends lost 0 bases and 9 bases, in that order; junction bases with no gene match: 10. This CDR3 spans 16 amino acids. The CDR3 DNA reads TGTGCCAGCAGCTTGGGTAGCGGGAGCGGAAGGAGTGAGCAGTTCTTC. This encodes CASSLGSGSGRSEQFF.

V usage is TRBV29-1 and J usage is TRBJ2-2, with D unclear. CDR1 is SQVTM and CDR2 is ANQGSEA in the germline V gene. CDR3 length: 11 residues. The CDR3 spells CRVLYSGELFF. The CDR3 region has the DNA TGCAGAGTCCTATACAGCGGGGAGCTGTTTTTT.

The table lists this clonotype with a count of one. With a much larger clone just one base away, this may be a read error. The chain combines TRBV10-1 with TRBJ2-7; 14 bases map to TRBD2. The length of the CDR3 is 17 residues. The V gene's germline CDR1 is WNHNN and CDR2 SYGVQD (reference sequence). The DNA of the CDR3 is TGCTCCAGCAGTGGAACCCGGACTAGCGGGAGGTTGAGGGAGCAGTACTTC. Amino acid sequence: CSSSGTRTSGRLREQYF.

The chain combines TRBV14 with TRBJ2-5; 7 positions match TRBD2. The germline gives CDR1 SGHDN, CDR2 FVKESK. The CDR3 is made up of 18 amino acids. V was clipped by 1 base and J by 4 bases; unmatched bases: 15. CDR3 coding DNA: TGTGCCAGCAGCCAAGGGGTGTTGGGCGGGAGACCAGCAGAGACCCAGTACTTC. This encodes CASSQGVLGGRPAETQYF.

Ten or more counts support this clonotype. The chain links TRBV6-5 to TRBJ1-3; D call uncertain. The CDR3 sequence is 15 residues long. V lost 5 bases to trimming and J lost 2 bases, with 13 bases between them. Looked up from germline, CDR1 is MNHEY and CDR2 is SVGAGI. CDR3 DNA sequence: TGTGCCAGCAGTCTAACTGTAGGACCTGGAAACACCATATATTTT. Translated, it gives CASSLTVGPGNTIYF.

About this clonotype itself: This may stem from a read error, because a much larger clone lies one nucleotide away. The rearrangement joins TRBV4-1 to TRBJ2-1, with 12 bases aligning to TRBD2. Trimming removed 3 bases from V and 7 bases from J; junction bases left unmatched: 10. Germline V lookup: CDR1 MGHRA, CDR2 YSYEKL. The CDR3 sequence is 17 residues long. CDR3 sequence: CASSQKLRLAGVNEQFF. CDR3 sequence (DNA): TGCGCCAGCAGCCAGAAACTTAGACTAGCGGGAGTAAATGAGCAGTTCTTC.

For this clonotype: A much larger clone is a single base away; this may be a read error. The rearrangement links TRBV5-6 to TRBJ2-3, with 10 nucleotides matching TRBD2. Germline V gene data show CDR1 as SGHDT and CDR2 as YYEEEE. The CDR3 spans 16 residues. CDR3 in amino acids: CASSLAVLAGVDAQYF. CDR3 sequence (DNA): TGTGCCAGCAGCTTGGCCGTGCTAGCGGGAGTAGATGCGCAGTATTTT.

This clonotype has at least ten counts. CDR3 region: CASSAPGGLRDGAFF. In DNA form, the CDR3 reads TGTGCCAGCAGTGCCCCCGGGGGACTCCGCGATGGGGCTTTCTTT. The V gene is TRBV6-1, the J gene TRBJ1-1; D may be TRBD1 (5 bases). Trimming cost V 4 bases and J 11 bases, with 23 bases left between them. The V gene's germline CDR1 is MNHNS and CDR2 SASEGT. This CDR3 contains 15 residues.

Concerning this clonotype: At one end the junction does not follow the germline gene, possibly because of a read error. CDR3 residues: CTSSPGTGGNYEQHF. CDR3 nucleotide sequence: TGTACCAGTAGCCCCGGGACAGGGGGCAACTACGAGCAGCACTTC. V gene TRBV11-3 combines with J gene TRBJ2-7; TRBD1 matches at 12 bases. The CDR3 length is 15 residues. CDR1 and CDR2 (germline): SGHNT, YENEEA.

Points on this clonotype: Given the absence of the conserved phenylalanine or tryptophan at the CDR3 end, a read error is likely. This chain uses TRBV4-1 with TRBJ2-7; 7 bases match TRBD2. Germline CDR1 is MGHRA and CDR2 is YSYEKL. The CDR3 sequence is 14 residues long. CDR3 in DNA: TGCGCCAGCAGCCCCGCGGGGAGGGTCTACGGGCAGTACCTC. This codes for CASSPAGRVYGQYL.

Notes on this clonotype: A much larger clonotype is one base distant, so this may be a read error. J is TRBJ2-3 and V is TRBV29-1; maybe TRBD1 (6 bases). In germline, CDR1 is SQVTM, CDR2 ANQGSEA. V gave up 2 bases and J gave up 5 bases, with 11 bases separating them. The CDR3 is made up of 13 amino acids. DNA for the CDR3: TGCAGCGTTGAATCCCCAGGGGTAGATACGCAGTATTTT. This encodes CSVESPGVDTQYF.